This T cell receptor beta chain was captured in a study of T cells in Graves' hyperthyroidism and ophthalmopathy. Study results and caveats: Clonotypes that were expanded in thyroid above 0.001 mostly appeared in blood too.

PBMCs were obtained from 10 ml fresh peripheral blood. The CDR3 is 14 residues long. Germline CDR1 MNHNS, CDR2 SASEGT. V dropped 5 bases and J dropped 1 base, with 11 bases sitting between them. Amplification of TCR beta CDR3 regions was performed using RNA transcripts as template. The study used the HTBI primer set for a first-round RT-PCR of the TCR CDR3. Each CDR3 protein gets one entry after TCRdb re-called the multiplex PCR reads with MiXCR. This table has fewer than 550,000 distinct CDR3 sequences, roughly 24% appearing once. This clonotype was seen ten or more times. Its antigen is not identified.

This TCR was sampled from a woman in her twenties or thirties with Graves' ophthalmopathy. The sample consisted of blood. The chain couples TRBV6-1 to TRBJ1-1; D not certain. The CDR3 is CASSPARANTEAFF. The CDR3 nucleotides read TGTGCCAGCAGTCCCGCGAGAGCGAACACTGAAGCTTTCTTT.